This T cell receptor (beta chain) appears in the sequencing data of a study of T-cell reconstitution after alpha-beta-depleted transplantation in children. Study-level results: Surviving recipient T cells and thymic progenitors underlay high day-60 TCRbeta diversity in some patients. Counts and diversity of T cells one year after transplant came mostly from newly produced T cells. Roughly two months post-transplant, alpha-beta T cells reportedly originated from several hundred graft clones that had expanded.

This clonotype showed up just a few times. Its antigen remains unknown. For TCRbeta, the library was prepared with unique molecular identifiers. TCRdb processed the PCR reads anew with MiXCR; each CDR3 protein has one entry. This sample has 500,000 to 750,000 distinct CDR3 sequences, with around 13% found just once. Sequenced material: PBMCs, mostly from graft donor cells, taken 360 days after TCRalphabeta/CD19-depleted stem cell transplant. The sequence was collected from a male patient younger than 18 who had a stem cell transplant for acute myeloid leukemia, so the T cells may come from the graft donor.

DNA for the CDR3: TGTGCCAGCAGTTACACACCAGGGGTATCAGAGACCCAGTACTTC. As protein: CASSYTPGVSETQYF. The chain uses TRBV6-5 and TRBJ2-5; a weak D match, TRBD1 (6 bases). The CDR3 loop spans 15 amino acids. Germline lookup yields CDR1 MNHEY and CDR2 SVGAGI. V shed 2 bases and J shed 4 bases, with 14 bases lying between them.